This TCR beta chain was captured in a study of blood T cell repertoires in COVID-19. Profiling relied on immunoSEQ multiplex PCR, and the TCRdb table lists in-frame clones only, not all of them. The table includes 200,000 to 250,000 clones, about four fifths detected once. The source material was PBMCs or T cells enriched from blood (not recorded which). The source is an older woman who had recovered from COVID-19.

The CDR3 spells CASSRGETGRETQYF. CDR3 DNA sequence: TGTGCCAGCAGCCGAGGCGAGACAGGGAGGGAGACCCAGTACTTC. The chain carries TRBV11-2 and TRBJ2-5, with D tentatively TRBD1 (7 bases). The CDR3 has 15 amino acids. V lost 5 bases to trimming and J lost 5 bases, with 18 bases between them. Looked up from germline, CDR1 is SGHAT and CDR2 is FQNNGV. Full variable domain (missing parts from reference TRBV11-2 and TRBJ2-5): EAGVAQSPRYKIIEKRQSVAFWCNPISGHATLYWYQQILGQGPKLLIQFQNNGVVDDSQLPKDRFSAERLKGVDSTLKIQPAKLEDSAVYLCASSRGETGRETQYFGPGTRLLVL.